One TCR beta chain is described in this entry. Its antigen is unknown. Bulk CD8+ and CD4+ cells came from magnetic negative isolation; CD8+ TEMRA by FACS. The sample originates from a study of CD8 T cells in Susac syndrome. Across the whole study: When blood was collected, patients with Susac syndrome were therapy-naive, were taking corticosteroids, or were receiving intravenous immunoglobulin alone. General study points: A relatively small number of individuals underwent TCR sequencing and HLA analysis. In Susac patients, clonal expansion was not detected in CD4+ cells.

The RNA, about 0.5 to 1 ug, was put through reverse transcription using random hexamers. TCRdb processed the immunoSEQ multiplex PCR reads anew with MiXCR; each CDR3 protein has one entry. The sample lists about 190,000 distinct CDR3 sequences, 90% to 97% occurring once. Sequencing used CD4+ T cells from PBMCs. The clonotype was recovered from a human donor with Susac syndrome.

CDR3 protein: CASRREGAANTGELFF. The CDR3 nucleotides are TGTGCCAGCAGGCGTGAGGGGGCAGCGAACACCGGGGAGCTGTTTTTT. The V and J genes are TRBV6-1 and TRBJ2-2; 7 bases fit TRBD1. Germline CDR1 is MNHNS and CDR2 is SASEGT. CDR3 length: 16 amino acids. V shed 6 bases and J 0 bases; nucleotides not matched to a gene: 7.